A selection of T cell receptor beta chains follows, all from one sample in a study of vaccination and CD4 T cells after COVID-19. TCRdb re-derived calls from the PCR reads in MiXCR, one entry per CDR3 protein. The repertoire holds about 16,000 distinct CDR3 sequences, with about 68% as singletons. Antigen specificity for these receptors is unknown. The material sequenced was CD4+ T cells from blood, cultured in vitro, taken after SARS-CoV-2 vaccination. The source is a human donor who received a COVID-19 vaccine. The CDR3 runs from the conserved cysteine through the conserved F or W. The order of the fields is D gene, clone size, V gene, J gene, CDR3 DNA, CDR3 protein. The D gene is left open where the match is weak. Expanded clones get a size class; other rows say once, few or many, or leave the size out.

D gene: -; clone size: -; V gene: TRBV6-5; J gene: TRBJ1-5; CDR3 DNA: TGTGCCAGCAGTTCAACGGACGTCCAGCCCCAGCATTTT; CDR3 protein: CASSSTDVQPQHF
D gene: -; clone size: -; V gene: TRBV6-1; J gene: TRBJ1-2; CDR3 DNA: TGTGCCAGCACCTTTAGGGAAGATGGCTACACCTTC; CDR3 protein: CASTFREDGYTF
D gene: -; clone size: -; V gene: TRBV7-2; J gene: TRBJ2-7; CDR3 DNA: TGTGCCAGCAGTAACGGACCCGCCCCGACCTACGAGCAGTACTTC; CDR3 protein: CASSNGPAPTYEQYF
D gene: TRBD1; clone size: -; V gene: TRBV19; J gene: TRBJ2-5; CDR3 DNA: TGTGCCAGTAGCAGGGACAGGGGCCCGATGGAGACCCAGTACTTC; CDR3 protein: CASSRDRGPMETQYF
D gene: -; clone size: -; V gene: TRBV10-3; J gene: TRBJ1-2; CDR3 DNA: TGTGCGACCATGGCGGGGGACTATGGCTACACCTTC; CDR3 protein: CATMAGDYGYTF
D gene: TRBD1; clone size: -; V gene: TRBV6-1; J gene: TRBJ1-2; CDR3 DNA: TGTGCCAGCAGTGAAGTCTGGGGACAGGGCAATGGCTACACCTTC; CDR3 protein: CASSEVWGQGNGYTF
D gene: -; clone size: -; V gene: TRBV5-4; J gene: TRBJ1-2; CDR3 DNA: TGTGCCAGCAGCTCCGGAGAGGTCTTATATGGCTACACCTTC; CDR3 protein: CASSSGEVLYGYTF
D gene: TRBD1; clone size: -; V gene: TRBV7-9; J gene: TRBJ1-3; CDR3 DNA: TGTGCCAGCAGCCTAATGGACAGGGCGGACACCATATATTTT; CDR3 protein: CASSLMDRADTIYF
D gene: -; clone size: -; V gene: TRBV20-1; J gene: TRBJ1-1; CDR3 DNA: TGCAGTCAACTAGGAGGGGGTGGGCAGGGGAACACTGAAGCTTTCTTT; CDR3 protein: CSQLGGGGQGNTEAFF
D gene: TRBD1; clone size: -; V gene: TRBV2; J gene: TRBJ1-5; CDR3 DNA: TGTGCCAGCAGTGGACAGGGGGCGAGCAATCAGCCCCAGCATTTT; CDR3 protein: CASSGQGASNQPQHF
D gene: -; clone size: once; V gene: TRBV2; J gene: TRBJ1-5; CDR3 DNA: TGTGCCAGCAGTGAAAAGGGCAATCAGCCCCAGCATTTT; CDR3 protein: CASSEKGNQPQHF
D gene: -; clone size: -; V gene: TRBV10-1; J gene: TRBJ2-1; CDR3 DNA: TGCGCCAGCAGATTCTCCAGGGGTTCCTACAATGAGCAGTTCTTC; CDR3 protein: CASRFSRGSYNEQFF
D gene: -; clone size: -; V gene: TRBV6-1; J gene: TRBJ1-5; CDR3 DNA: TGTGCCAGCACCGGGGGCAATCAGCCCCAGCATTTT; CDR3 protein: CASTGGNQPQHF
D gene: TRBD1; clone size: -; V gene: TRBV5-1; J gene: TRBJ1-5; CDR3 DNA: TGCGCCAGCAGCCCTGGGACCCCGACAGGGGGCGGACAGCCCCAGCATTTT; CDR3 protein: CASSPGTPTGGGQPQHF
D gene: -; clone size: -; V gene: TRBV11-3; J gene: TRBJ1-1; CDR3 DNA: TGTGCCAGCAGCTTTAGCCGAAACACTGAAGCTTTCTTT; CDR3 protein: CASSFSRNTEAFF
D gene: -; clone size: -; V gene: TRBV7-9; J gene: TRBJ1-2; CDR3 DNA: TGTGCCAGCGAGTTGGCGGGGGGCTACACCTTC; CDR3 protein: CASELAGGYTF
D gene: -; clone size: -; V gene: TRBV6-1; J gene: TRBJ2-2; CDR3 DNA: TGTGCCAGCACCCCCGAGGGTTCCGGGGAGCTGTTTTTT; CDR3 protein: CASTPEGSGELFF
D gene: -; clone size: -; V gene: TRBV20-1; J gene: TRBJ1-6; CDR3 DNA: TGCAGTGCTAGACGCGATTGGGGGACAAAAAACAATTCACCCCTCCACTTT; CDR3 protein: CSARRDWGTKNNSPLHF
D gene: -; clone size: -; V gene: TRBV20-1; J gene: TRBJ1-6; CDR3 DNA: TGCAGTGCCGGGAGGAATTCACCCCTCCACTTT; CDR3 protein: CSAGRNSPLHF